The 23 T cell receptor beta chains below come from one sample, sequenced in a study of T cells in Graves' hyperthyroidism and ophthalmopathy. Amplified TCR beta CDR3 regions came from RNA transcripts. An initial round of RT-PCR targeting the TCR CDR3 relied on the HTBI primer set. TCRdb reprocessed the multiplex PCR reads via MiXCR and lists one record per CDR3 protein. There are 250,000 to 300,000 distinct CDR3 sequences in the sample; around 13% occur only once, and approximately 7.9% lies in the top ten. Material: blood. The receptors derive from a woman between 40 and 55 years old with Graves' hyperthyroidism.

The J gene is TRBJ2-1, the V gene TRBV7-2; either TRBD1 or TRBD2 may fit D (5 bases each). Between the trimmed V and J ends, which lost 0 bases and 8 bases, there was a span of 23 bases. CDR3 length: 18 residues. The germline gives CDR1 SGHTA, CDR2 FQGNSA. As DNA, the CDR3 is TGTGCCAGCAGCTTAGCCCCCTCCGGGACCTACGGATTTGATGAGCAGTTCTTC. Protein product: CASSLAPSGTYGFDEQFF.

This clonotype has a count of ten or more. The chain recombines TRBV6-1 with TRBJ1-1; weak D call: TRBD1 (6 bases). Germline V gene lookup returns CDR1 MNHNS and CDR2 SASEGT. The V and J ends lost 7 bases and 5 bases respectively, with 8 bases between them. The CDR3 is 11 residues long. As DNA, the CDR3 is TGTGCCAGCACAGGGGTTACTGAAGCTTTCTTT. Amino acids: CASTGVTEAFF.

The sample holds a few counts of this clonotype. In DNA, the CDR3 is TGTGCCAGTAGTATGGACCGAGGCAAGATGTACTTC. Protein sequence: CASSMDRGKMYF. The chain is built from TRBV19 and TRBJ2-5, with D hard to call. V lost 3 bases, J lost 13 bases, and 15 bases lay in between. The CDR3 is 12 amino acids. Germline V gene data show CDR1 as LNHDA and CDR2 as SQIVND (reference sequence).

The sample holds many counts of this clonotype. The chain couples TRBV10-3 to TRBJ1-2; no clear D. With 6 bases removed from V and 0 bases from J, the gap between germline ends came to 14 bases. Germline V gene data show CDR1 as ENHRY and CDR2 as SYGVKD. The CDR3 has 15 amino acids. CDR3 nucleotides: TGTGCCATCAGACGGACCCTCGGCGCTAACTATGGCTACACCTTC. The encoded protein is CAIRRTLGANYGYTF.

The rearrangement links TRBV5-1 to TRBJ2-2, with TRBD1 matching 9 bases. Germline loops: CDR1 SGHRS, CDR2 YFSETQ. The junction had 8 bases not matched to a gene; V was cut back by 4 bases and J by 1 base. This CDR3 region has 17 residues. The DNA for the CDR3 is TGCGCCAGCAGCACCTTCGGGACAGGGAGGAACACCGGGGAGCTGTTTTTT. Its translation: CASSTFGTGRNTGELFF.

This clonotype has a count of ten or more. V is TRBV19 and J is TRBJ2-5, with 7 positions matching TRBD2. The V gene's germline CDR1 is LNHDA and CDR2 SQIVND (reference sequence). The length of the CDR3 is 16 residues. With V trimmed by 2 bases and J by 1 base, 7 bases remained unmatched. CDR3 in amino acids: CASSISASSGQETQYF. As DNA, the CDR3 is TGTGCCAGTAGTATATCTGCGTCTAGCGGCCAAGAGACCCAGTACTTC. Variable domain in full (rest from reference TRBV19 and TRBJ2-5): DGGITQSPKYLFRKEGQNVTLSCEQNLNHDAMYWYRQDPGQGLRLIYYSQIVNDFQKGDIAEGYSVSREKKESFPLTVTSAQKNPTAFYLCASSISASSGQETQYFGPGTRLLVL.

This clonotype was detected ten times or more. The V and J genes are TRBV29-1 and TRBJ2-7; tentative D call: TRBD2 (5 bases). Trimming shortened V by 2 bases and J by 1 base, and 30 bases separated the two germline ends. CDR1 and CDR2 (germline): SQVTM, ANQGSEA. This CDR3 spans 20 amino acids. The CDR3 sequence: CSVENDPYTSPGTFSYEQYF. CDR3 in DNA: TGCAGCGTTGAAAATGACCCCTACACCTCACCGGGAACATTTTCCTACGAGCAGTACTTC.

Many counts were recorded for this clonotype. The chain is built from TRBV6-5 and TRBJ2-7; D is unclear. V lost 2 bases to trimming and J lost 2 bases, with 10 bases between them. This CDR3 spans 14 amino acids. The V gene's germline CDR1 is MNHEY and CDR2 SVGAGI. The CDR3 sequence is CASSYGDNPYEQYF. CDR3 DNA: TGTGCCAGCAGTTACGGAGACAACCCCTACGAGCAGTACTTC.

Only a few counts were recorded for this clonotype. The chain employs TRBV2 and TRBJ2-1, with TRBD1 as a possible D gene (6 bases). CDR1 and CDR2 (germline): SNHLY, FYNNEI. The CDR3 contains 17 residues. The V gene lost 6 bases and the J gene lost 9 bases, with 27 bases spanning the gap. The CDR3 DNA follows: TGTGCCAGCAGGAACTGGGGGCAGGGTGGGAAAGGGGCTGAGCAGTTCTTC. Translating gives CASRNWGQGGKGAEQFF.

This clonotype was counted ten times or more. The rearrangement links TRBV11-2 to TRBJ2-3; D ambiguous. The CDR3 loop spans 13 amino acids. Germline assignment: CDR1 SGHAT and CDR2 FQNNGV. V lost 5 bases to trimming and J lost 3 bases, with 9 bases between them. Here the CDR3 reads CASSPRPTDTQYF. As DNA, the CDR3 is TGTGCCAGCAGCCCGCGACCGACAGATACGCAGTATTTT.

This clonotype appeared many times. The rearrangement uses TRBV11-2 and TRBJ2-7; possible D gene TRBD2, 6 bases. V was clipped by 5 bases and J by 2 bases, with 10 bases between them. The CDR3 runs to 13 residues. CDR1 is SGHAT and CDR2 is FQNNGV in the germline V gene. The CDR3 bases are TGTGCCAGCAGCCCCGGGAGTACCTACGAGCAGTACTTC. The encoded protein is CASSPGSTYEQYF.

This clonotype has a count of ten or more. The rearrangement uses TRBV15 and TRBJ1-2, with TRBD1 matching over 9 bases. V lost 4 bases to trimming and J lost 3 bases; unmatched junction nucleotides: 12. The length of the CDR3 is 17 residues. In germline, CDR1 is LNHNV, CDR2 YYDKDF (reference sequence). CDR3 sequence (DNA): TGTGCCACCAGCAAAGCATTCGGGACAGGGCCACACTATGGCTACACCTTC. It yields the protein CATSKAFGTGPHYGYTF. The whole variable domain, remainder taken from reference TRBV15 and TRBJ1-2, is DAMVIQNPRYQVTQFGKPVTLSCSQTLNHNVMYWYQQKSSQAPKLLFHYYDKDFNNEADTPDNFQSRRPNTSFCFLDIRSPGLGDTAMYLCATSKAFGTGPHYGYTFGSGTRLTVV.

The table lists this clonotype with a few counts. The chain combines TRBV29-1 with TRBJ1-2; possibly TRBD1 for D (5 bases). Trimming removed 7 bases at V and 4 bases at J, with 25 bases between. CDR1 and CDR2 (germline): SQVTM, ANQGSEA. This CDR3 is 16 amino acids long. CDR3 residues: CSATRGGPLGFYGYTF. CDR3 coding DNA: TGCAGCGCAACCCGGGGCGGGCCGTTGGGATTCTATGGCTACACCTTC.

This clonotype was seen only a few times. The chain has TRBV6-1 and TRBJ2-1, with 12 bases matching TRBD2. This CDR3 region has 16 residues. Germline CDR1 MNHNS, CDR2 SASEGT. V dropped 5 bases and J dropped 5; count of bases not matched to a gene: 7. The CDR3 sequence: CASSPSPSGRDNEQFF. Written as DNA, the CDR3 is TGTGCCAGCAGTCCCTCCCCTAGCGGGAGGGACAATGAGCAGTTCTTC.

This clonotype was detected only a few times. The chain carries TRBV14 and TRBJ2-5; 7 positions match TRBD1. This CDR3 is built from 13 residues. V lost 4 bases to trimming and J lost 5 bases; unmatched junction nucleotides: 4. Germline lookup yields CDR1 SGHDN and CDR2 FVKESK. The CDR3 is CASSRKGGETQYF. Written as DNA, the CDR3 is TGTGCCAGCAGCCGAAAAGGGGGCGAGACCCAGTACTTC. The full variable domain, its missing parts supplied by reference TRBV14 and TRBJ2-5, is EAGVTQFPSHSVIEKGQTVTLRCDPISGHDNLYWYRRVMGKEIKFLLHFVKESKQDESGMPNNRFLAERTGGTYSTLKVQPAELEDSGVYFCASSRKGGETQYFGPGTRLLVL.

This clonotype was counted at least ten times. For the CDR3, the DNA is TGCGCCAGCAGCTCGAATATAAACGAAAAACTGTTTTTT. Protein sequence: CASSSNINEKLFF. The V and J genes are TRBV5-1 and TRBJ1-4; no firm D call. Per the germline V gene, CDR1 is SGHRS and CDR2 is YFSETQ. The CDR3 loop spans 13 amino acids. V dropped 3 bases and J dropped 8 bases, with 11 bases sitting between them.

This clonotype was seen at least ten times. The rearrangement links TRBV15 to TRBJ1-1; D is ambiguous. Germline values: CDR1 LNHNV, CDR2 YYDKDF (reference sequence). This CDR3 comprises 17 residues. Trimming pared 2 bases from V and 0 bases from J, leaving 16 bases between. CDR3 residues: CATSRRPGLQVNTEAFF. Here the CDR3 DNA reads TGTGCCACCAGCAGACGTCCGGGCCTGCAGGTGAACACTGAAGCTTTCTTT.

The rearrangement uses TRBV5-1 and TRBJ1-4, with D possibly being TRBD1 (6 bases). V was trimmed by 0 bases and J by 8 bases, leaving 14 bases between them. The germline CDR1 and CDR2 sequences are SGHRS and YFSETQ. CDR3 length equals 15 residues. CDR3 protein: CASSLVATGNEKLFF. CDR3 nucleotides: TGCGCCAGCAGCTTGGTAGCGACAGGAAACGAAAAACTGTTTTTT.

This clonotype appeared many times. CDR3 amino acids: CSVQRTRGTEAFF. Written as DNA, the CDR3 is TGCAGTGTGCAGAGAACGAGGGGTACTGAAGCTTTCTTT. The chain carries TRBV20-1 and TRBJ1-1, with a possible D match to TRBD1 (5 bases). CDR3 length equals 13 residues. CDR1 is DFQATT, CDR2 SNEGSKA, per germline (reference sequence). Trimming cost V 7 bases and J 5 bases, with 17 bases left between them.

This clonotype was seen repeatedly, ten times or more. The chain carries TRBV28 and TRBJ1-1; 8 bases line up with TRBD1. The CDR3 totals 12 residues. The J segment lost 10 bases and the V segment lost 4 bases, leaving 5 bases of the junction unmatched. The germline CDR1 and CDR2 sequences are MDHEN and SYDVKM. The CDR3 sequence: CASSSGTGSAFF. The CDR3 DNA reads TGTGCCAGCAGTTCCGGGACAGGTTCAGCTTTCTTT.

There are many counts of this clonotype. The CDR3 nucleotides read TGTGCCAGCAGCAGGGGGGAGGGGACCCAACAAGAGACCCAGTACTTC. Protein sequence: CASSRGEGTQQETQYF. This chain uses TRBV28 with TRBJ2-5, with D perhaps being TRBD1 or TRBD2 (7 bases each). Trimming removed 6 bases at V and 2 bases at J, with 19 bases between. Germline loops: CDR1 MDHEN, CDR2 SYDVKM. CDR3 length equals 16 residues.

This clonotype was recorded many times. The rearrangement links TRBV12-3 or TRBV12-4 to TRBJ1-5, with 8 positions matching TRBD1. V was clipped by 5 bases and J by 6 bases; unmatched bases: 9. The CDR3 runs to 15 residues. CDR3 sequence (DNA): TGTGCCAGCAGTCCCCACCAGGGGGCCTTTCAGCCCCAGCATTTT. This encodes CASSPHQGAFQPQHF.

This clonotype was observed many times. The chain is built from TRBV5-1 and TRBJ1-2, with 7 positions matching TRBD1. The V segment lost 3 bases and the J segment 7 bases; nucleotides outside the gene matches: 12. Germline CDR1 and CDR2: SGHRS and YFSETQ. The CDR3 consists of 15 residues. In DNA, the CDR3 is TGCGCCAGCAGCTCCCGACAGGGCGGAGACAGTGGCTACACCTTC. Protein: CASSSRQGGDSGYTF.